Sequencing of this T cell receptor (beta chain) was carried out in a study of beta chain features in type 1 diabetes. This clone was found a few times. Its antigen is not known. Expressed TCRB transcripts were sequenced after all isolated RNA was converted to cDNA. Using immunoSEQ multiplex PCR, the repertoire was profiled, and TCRdb retains in-frame clones only, with some absent. Of 200,000 to 300,000 clones in the sample, 9.5% to 13% are singletons; the top ten hold around 0.017%. Regarding the study as a whole: A greater similarity of naive, central memory and Treg TCRB repertoires was seen among patients than among healthy donors. For type 1 diabetes patients, VDJ junctions showed fewer insertions and more deletions. TCRB CDR3s from Type 1 diabetes patients were moderately but significantly shorter in all four CD4+ subsets.

Purities in excess of 95% were seen in all sorted populations. Germline V gene sequence: CDR1 SGHVS, CDR2 FQNEAQ. With 4 bases removed from V and 0 bases from J, the gap between germline ends came to 19 bases. This CDR3 has 18 residues. The TCR originated in a man aged 30 to 45 with type 1 diabetes. The source material was naive CD4+ T cells from blood. The chain has TRBV7-8 and TRBJ2-1; possible D gene TRBD1, 5 bases. DNA of the CDR3: TGTGCCAGCAGCTCTCTTCGACAGACCATAAGCTCCTACAATGAGCAGTTCTTC. It translates to CASSSLRQTISSYNEQFF. Based on the CDR3 plus reference TRBV7-8 and TRBJ2-1, the full variable domain is GAGVSQSPRYKVAKRGQDVALRCDPISGHVSLFWYQQALGQGPEFLTYFQNEAQLDKSGLPSDRFFAERPEGSVSTLKIQRTQQEDSAVYLCASSSLRQTISSYNEQFFGPGTRLTVL.